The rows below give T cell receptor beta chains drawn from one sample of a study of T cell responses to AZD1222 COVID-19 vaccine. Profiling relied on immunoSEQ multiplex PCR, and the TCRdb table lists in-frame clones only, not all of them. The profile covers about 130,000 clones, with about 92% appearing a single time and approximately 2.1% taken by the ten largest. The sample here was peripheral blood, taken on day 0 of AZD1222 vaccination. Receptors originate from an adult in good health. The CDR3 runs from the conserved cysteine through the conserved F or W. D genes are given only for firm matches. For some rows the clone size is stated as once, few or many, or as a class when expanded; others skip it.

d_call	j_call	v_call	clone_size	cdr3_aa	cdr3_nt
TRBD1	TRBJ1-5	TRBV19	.	CASSRTGYSNQPQHF	TGTGCCAGTAGTAGGACAGGGTATAGCAATCAGCCCCAGCATTTT
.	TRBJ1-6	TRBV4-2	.	CASSQAYPGHSPLHF	TGTGCCAGCAGCCAAGCATATCCGGGGCATTCACCCCTCCACTTT
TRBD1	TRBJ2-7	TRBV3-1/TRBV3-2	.	CASSQAGTGNYEQYF	TGTGCCAGCAGCCAAGCGGGGACAGGGAACTACGAGCAGTACTTC
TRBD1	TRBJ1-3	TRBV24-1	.	CATRRQGATGNTIYF	TGTGCCACCAGACGACAGGGGGCTACTGGAAACACCATATATTTT
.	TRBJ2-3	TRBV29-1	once	CSAGEQAQYF	TGCAGCGCCGGCGAGCAGGCGCAGTATTTT
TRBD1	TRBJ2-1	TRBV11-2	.	CASSLGRTGPYNEQFF	TGTGCCAGCAGCTTGGGGCGGACAGGGCCATACAATGAGCAGTTCTTC
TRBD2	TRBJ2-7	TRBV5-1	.	CASSTGTSGGSLYF	TGCGCCAGCAGTACCGGGACTAGCGGGGGGTCCTTGTACTTC
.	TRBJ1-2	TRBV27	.	CASSITGIEGYTF	TGTGCCAGCAGTATAACAGGGATCGAGGGCTACACCTTC
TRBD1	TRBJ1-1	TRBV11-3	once	CASSAGGIVNTEAFF	TGTGCCAGCAGCGCAGGGGGTATAGTGAACACTGAAGCTTTCTTT
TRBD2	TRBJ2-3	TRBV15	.	CATSTRTSGDNTQYF	TGTGCCACCAGCACCCGGACTAGCGGGGACAATACGCAGTATTTT
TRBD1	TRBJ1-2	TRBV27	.	CASSLTPGQGLNYGYTF	TGTGCCAGCAGTTTAACACCGGGACAGGGACTTAACTATGGCTACACCTTC
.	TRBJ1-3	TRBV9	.	CASSVEGASGNTIYF	TGTGCCAGCAGCGTCGAGGGAGCCTCTGGAAACACCATATATTTT